This T cell receptor beta chain was captured by sequencing in a study of shared clonotypes between healthy human individuals. TCRdb's table, derived via immunoSEQ multiplex PCR, lists solely in-frame clones and lacks some. The sample includes a few million clones, 80% to 95% of them seen just once. V was clipped by 4 bases and J by 11 bases, with 15 bases between them. The CDR3 contains 12 residues. J is TRBJ1-1 and V is TRBV5-3, with D unclear. TRBV5-3 is given ORF status, its function remaining uncertain. Material for sequencing was naive CD4+ T cells from PBMCs. Subset given: CD45RA+ positively selected. This sequence was found in a man younger than 35 in good health. Some clones in this sample may be carry-over from other donors' samples. The CDR3 is CARSRYDGWAFF. The CDR3 DNA follows: TGTGCCAGAAGCCGATACGACGGGTGGGCTTTCTTT.